These 17 T cell receptor beta chains originate from one sample sequenced in a study of metastatic and nonmetastatic thyroid tumors. Through MiXCR, TCRdb re-clonotyped the PCR reads. In the table there are 7,500 to 10,000 clones, approximately 11% of which are singletons. Ahead of thyroid surgery, no patient had received treatment of any kind. The source material was tumor tissue. The receptor set was obtained from a female donor with papillary thyroid cancer or a benign thyroid nodule (not recorded which). Some clones in this sample may be carry-over from other donors' samples.

This clone has at least ten counts. This chain uses TRBV5-6 with TRBJ2-1; possibly TRBD2 for D (5 bases). This CDR3 spans 16 amino acids. Germline V lookup: CDR1 SGHDT, CDR2 YYEEEE. Trimming removed 0 bases from V and 4 bases from J, with 14 bases in between. The chain's CDR3 is CASSLGENKEYNEQFF. The CDR3, as DNA: TGTGCCAGCAGCTTGGGGGAGAATAAAGAATACAATGAGCAGTTCTTC.

Regarding this clone: The junction departs from the called germline gene at one end, perhaps through a read error. CDR3: CASTHSPNTGEPFF. DNA for the CDR3: TGCGCCAGCACCCACAGCCCGAACACCGGGGAGCCGTTTTTT. The chain uses TRBV28 and TRBJ2-2, with D possibly TRBD2 on 5 matching bases. CDR1 MDHEN and CDR2 SYDVKM come from the germline V gene. The CDR3 runs to 14 residues.

Sample share makes this clone medium-sized (0.01 to 0.1%). J is TRBJ2-1 and V is TRBV27; D call uncertain. Trimming left V 5 bases short and J 0 bases short, with 11 bases between. The CDR3 totals 15 residues. Germline V gene data show CDR1 as MNHEY and CDR2 as SMNVEV (reference sequence). The CDR3 spells CASSPLTDSYNEQFF. The CDR3, as DNA: TGTGCCAGCAGTCCCCTGACGGACTCCTACAATGAGCAGTTCTTC.

This clone appeared many times. This rearrangement joins TRBV20-1 to TRBJ1-6; TRBD1 aligns across 7 bases. Germline-derived CDR1 and CDR2 are DFQATT and SNEGSKA (reference sequence). The CDR3 covers 17 residues. Unmatched junction bases numbered 12, after V lost 4 bases and J lost 3 bases. The CDR3 DNA sequence: TGCAGTGCTACCCCAGGGAAGGGGGCTAACTATAATTCACCCCTCCACTTT. Its translation is CSATPGKGANYNSPLHF.

The chain couples TRBV4-2 to TRBJ2-5, with TRBD2 matching over 7 bases. The CDR3 runs to 14 residues. Trimming at V came to 3 bases and at J to 5 bases, leaving 6 bases not matched to a gene. Germline CDR1 is LGHNA and CDR2 is YNFKEQ. The CDR3 sequence is CASSQGGGGETQYF. The CDR3 DNA reads TGTGCCAGCAGCCAGGGCGGGGGAGGGGAGACCCAGTACTTC.

This clone came up many times. The rearrangement uses TRBV20-1 and TRBJ2-1, with D possibly TRBD1 on 6 matching bases. Germline CDR1 reads DFQATT; CDR2 reads SNEGSKA (reference sequence). The CDR3 covers 16 residues. Trimming removed 6 bases from V and 8 bases from J, with 26 bases in between. The CDR3 DNA is TGCAGTGCCGAGGGGGTGTCCAGTGAGCGTGTGGATGAGCAGTTCTTC. It is translated as CSAEGVSSERVDEQFF.

This clone was seen repeatedly, ten times or more. The chain uses TRBV29-1 and TRBJ1-1; 8 nucleotides line up with TRBD1. Trimming took 7 bases from V and 1 from J; bases not matched to a gene: 8. The germline gives CDR1 SQVTM, CDR2 ANQGSEA. CDR3 length equals 14 residues. This chain's CDR3 is CSDGETGANTEAFF. The CDR3 region has the DNA TGCAGCGATGGGGAGACAGGGGCGAACACTGAAGCTTTCTTT. The variable domain in full, with the rest retrieved from reference TRBV29-1 and TRBJ1-1, is SAVISQKPSRDICQRGTSLTIQCQVDSQVTMMFWYRQQPGQSLTLIATANQGSEATYESGFVIDKFPISRPNLTFSTLTVSNMSPEDSSIYLCSDGETGANTEAFFGQGTRLTVV.

This clone is medium-sized (0.01 to 0.1%) in the sample. The V gene is TRBV6-1, the J gene TRBJ2-3; 7 nucleotides agree with TRBD2. The germline gives CDR1 MNHNS, CDR2 SASEGT. This CDR3 has 15 residues. Trimming removed 3 bases from V and 8 bases from J; junction bases left unmatched: 11. The CDR3 DNA sequence: TGTGCCAGCAGTGAGTCTGGACTAGTCGGTGGTACGCAGTATTTT. This translates into CASSESGLVGGTQYF.

By share, this clone ranks as medium-sized. The chain carries TRBV2 and TRBJ2-7; no reliable D call. The CDR3 contains 15 residues. V lost 7 bases, J lost 3 bases, and 19 bases lay in between. CDR1 is SNHLY and CDR2 is FYNNEI in the germline V gene. As DNA, the CDR3 is TGTGCCAGCATTAAGTGGGGTCCCCGTGACTACGAGCAGTACTTC. Protein product: CASIKWGPRDYEQYF.

This clone has a count of ten or more. This chain joins TRBV29-1 and TRBJ1-3, with a tentative D call TRBD1 (6 bases). Germline V CDR1 and CDR2: SQVTM, ANQGSEA. V was cut by 6 bases and J by 2 bases, with 8 bases left in between. This CDR3 has 12 amino acids. The CDR3 DNA reads as TGCAGCGTAACAGGGCCTGGAAACACCATATATTTT. Translation gives CSVTGPGNTIYF.

In its sample, this clone was seen many times. This chain joins TRBV20-1 and TRBJ1-4; TRBD1 matches 8 bases. Unmatched junction bases numbered 8, after V lost 6 bases and J lost 8 bases. The CDR3 length is 13 residues. CDR1 is DFQATT and CDR2 is SNEGSKA in the germline V gene (reference sequence). CDR3 sequence: CSAIGTGEEKLFF. CDR3 coding DNA: TGCAGTGCGATTGGGACAGGAGAGGAAAAACTGTTTTTT.

There are many counts of this clone. The chain couples TRBV20-1 to TRBJ1-5; TRBD1 matches at 7 bases. The CDR3 runs 16 residues. Germline V lookup: CDR1 DFQATT, CDR2 SNEGSKA (reference sequence). Trimming cost V 1 base and J 2 bases; bases outside gene matches: 8. CDR3: CSARGGDSGRNQPQHF. CDR3 in DNA: TGCAGTGCTAGAGGAGGGGACAGTGGACGCAATCAGCCCCAGCATTTT.

This clone has ten or more counts. The chain carries TRBV7-8 and TRBJ1-1; TRBD1 aligns across 10 bases. CDR1 and CDR2 from the germline V gene are SGHVS and FQNEAQ. This CDR3 comprises 17 residues. V was clipped by 4 bases and J by 0 bases; unmatched bases: 8. This CDR3 reads CASSYSDRGPLNTEAFF. The CDR3 bases are TGTGCCAGCAGCTACAGCGACAGGGGGCCACTGAACACTGAAGCTTTCTTT. The whole variable domain, remainder taken from reference TRBV7-8 and TRBJ1-1, is GAGVSQSPRYKVAKRGQDVALRCDPISGHVSLFWYQQALGQGPEFLTYFQNEAQLDKSGLPSDRFFAERPEGSVSTLKIQRTQQEDSAVYLCASSYSDRGPLNTEAFFGQGTRLTVV.

The chain joins TRBV10-3 to TRBJ2-7; TRBD2 aligns across 13 bases. Per the germline V gene, CDR1 is ENHRY and CDR2 is SYGVKD. With V trimmed by 9 bases and J by 4 bases, 3 bases remained unmatched. This CDR3 has 13 residues. Written as DNA, the CDR3 is TGTGCCATTCAGACTAGCGGGGGGTACGAGCAGTACTTC. It translates to CAIQTSGGYEQYF.

This clone showed up many times. This CDR3 reads CASSQGQVALHF. CDR3 DNA: TGTGCCAGCAGCCAGGGACAGGTGGCCCTCCACTTT. The V gene is TRBV14, the J gene TRBJ1-6; 8 bases are a match to TRBD1. The ends lost 3 bases at V and 14 bases at J; junction bases unmatched: 3. There are 12 residues in the CDR3. CDR1 and CDR2 (germline): SGHDN, FVKESK.

This clone was detected ten times or more. The genes are TRBV20-1 and TRBJ1-1; maybe TRBD1 (5 bases). Looked up from germline, CDR1 is DFQATT and CDR2 is SNEGSKA (reference sequence). This CDR3 comprises 14 residues. V lost 6 bases to trimming and J lost 0 bases, with 14 bases between them. This CDR3 reads CSARQHGMNTEAFF. CDR3 nucleotide sequence: TGCAGTGCCCGACAGCACGGCATGAACACTGAAGCTTTCTTT.

With regard to this clone: Given a much more abundant clone one base away, this may be a read error. In the same sample, other DNA sequences code for this CDR3. V and J are TRBV18 and TRBJ1-2; D is uncertain. The CDR3 extends over 13 amino acids. CDR1 and CDR2 (germline): KGHSH, LQKENI. Trimming shortened V by 3 bases and J by 2 bases, and 7 bases separated the two germline ends. This CDR3 reads CASSPIQNYGYTF. The CDR3, as DNA: TGTGCCAGCTCACCTATCCAGAACTATGGCTACACCTTC.